Sequencing of this T cell receptor (beta chain) was carried out in a study of blood T cell repertoires in COVID-19. Study-wide context: The United States, Italy and Spain provided the acute and convalescent COVID-19 samples. T cells, B-cell-depleted T cells, or PBMCs provided the cDNA or gDNA that served as material.

CDR1 and CDR2 from the germline V gene are SGHVS and FQNEAQ. The CDR3 runs to 15 residues. The ends lost 5 bases at V and 6 bases at J; junction bases unmatched: 7. Original analysis: Estimates of nucleated cell counts were drawn from the amplification of reference gene primers. Assay: immunoSEQ multiplex PCR; the TCRdb copy retains only in-frame clones and omits some. The DNA was the basis for D and trimming; V, J and clone size are from that table. In the table there are fewer than 60,000 clones, roughly 85% of which are singletons. The clonotype originates from a man in his 70s with acute or convalescent COVID-19. Sequenced: peripheral blood. The V and J genes are TRBV7-8 and TRBJ2-2, with 9 bases identical to TRBD2. CDR3 coding DNA: TGTGCCAGCAGCCGCCGGGGACTAGCCGCCGGGGAGCTGTTTTTT. It is translated as CASSRRGLAAGELFF.